This T cell receptor (beta chain) was recovered during a study of T cells in Graves' hyperthyroidism and ophthalmopathy. CDR3 size: 17 residues. Per the germline V gene, CDR1 is SGHTA and CDR2 is FQGTGA. J gave up 0 bases and V 10 bases, and 9 bases lay outside the gene matches. RNA transcripts gave rise to amplified TCR beta CDR3 regions. Researchers ran a first-round RT-PCR on the TCR CDR3 using the HTBI primer set. TCRdb fed the multiplex PCR reads into MiXCR, producing one record per CDR3 protein. The table shows roughly 170,000 distinct CDR3 sequences, with about 17% occurring only once. This clonotype was observed a few times.

This TCR was sampled from a woman aged 50 to 60 with Graves' hyperthyroidism. The chain links TRBV7-3 to TRBJ2-6; 10 bases are a match to TRBD1. Material for sequencing was blood. In DNA form, the CDR3 reads TGTGCCACGGCGGACAGGGGGTACGGCTCTGGGGCCAACGTCCTGACTTTC. Residues: CATADRGYGSGANVLTF.